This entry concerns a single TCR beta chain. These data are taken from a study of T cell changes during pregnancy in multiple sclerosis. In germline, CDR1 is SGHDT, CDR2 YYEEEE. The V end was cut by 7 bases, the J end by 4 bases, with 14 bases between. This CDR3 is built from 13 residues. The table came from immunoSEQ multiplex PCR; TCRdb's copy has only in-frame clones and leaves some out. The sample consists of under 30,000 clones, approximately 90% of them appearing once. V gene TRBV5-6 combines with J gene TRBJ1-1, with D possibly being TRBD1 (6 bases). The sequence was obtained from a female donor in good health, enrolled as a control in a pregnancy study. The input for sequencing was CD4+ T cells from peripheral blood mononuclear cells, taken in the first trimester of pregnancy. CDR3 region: CASLGGVSTEAFF. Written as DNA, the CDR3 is TGTGCCAGCCTAGGGGGTGTGAGCACTGAAGCTTTCTTT.